These T cell receptor beta chains were read from a single sample in a study of identifying expanded T cells in peripheral blood. Data came from immunoSEQ multiplex PCR; TCRdb stores just in-frame clones and leaves some out. This sample has 70,000 to 95,000 clones; about nine tenths occur once, and the top ten carry 3.5% to 4.5%. The sequenced sample consisted of blood. The receptors come from a person aged 18 to 70 in good health. Each CDR3 is given with its conserved first and last residue. D genes are given only for firm matches. Part of the rows lack a size; the others show once, few, many or a class for expanded clones.

j_gene,d_gene,v_gene,abundance,CDR3nt,CDR3aa
TRBJ1-2,TRBD1,TRBV29-1,-,TGCAGCGTTCAGGGGGGGGCGGGCTACACCTTC,CSVQGGAGYTF
TRBJ1-2,TRBD1,TRBV2,medium-sized,TGTGCCAGCAGTGAGGCGAGAGGGGGCGGTGGCTACACCTTC,CASSEARGGGGYTF
TRBJ2-5,TRBD1,TRBV4-1,-,TGCGCCAGCAGCCAAGGGGACAGGGACCAAGAGACCCAGTACTTC,CASSQGDRDQETQYF
TRBJ2-5,TRBD2,TRBV6-5,-,TGTGCCAGCAGAACACTAGCGCAAGAGACCCAGTACTTC,CASRTLAQETQYF
TRBJ2-1,-,TRBV11-3,-,TGTGCCAGCAGCACGCGGGGAGGGACAGATGAGCAGTTCTTC,CASSTRGGTDEQFF
TRBJ2-4,TRBD1,TRBV15,-,TGTGCCACCAGCAGATCTCGGGACAGGGCGGACATTCAGTACTTC,CATSRSRDRADIQYF
TRBJ2-3,TRBD2,TRBV6-4,-,TGTGCCAGCAGTGACTCGATCGGGGGGACAGATACGCAGTATTTT,CASSDSIGGTDTQYF
TRBJ2-3,-,TRBV6-1,-,TGTGCCAGCAGCCAGGGAGGAGATACGCAGTATTTT,CASSQGGDTQYF
TRBJ2-7,TRBD2,TRBV6-5,-,TGTGCCAGCAGTTACTCGGGGGGGAGGGCATACGAGCAGTACTTC,CASSYSGGRAYEQYF
TRBJ2-7,TRBD1,TRBV27,-,TGTGCCAGCAGTTTATGGATGGGACAGGGGTCCTACGAGCAGTACTTC,CASSLWMGQGSYEQYF
TRBJ1-2,TRBD1,TRBV18,-,TGTGCCAGCTCACCACCCTCAGGGGGCCGGGGTGGCTACACCTTC,CASSPPSGGRGGYTF
TRBJ1-4,-,TRBV19,-,TGTGCCAGTAGTATGGGGGACGGAACTAATGAAAAACTGTTTTTT,CASSMGDGTNEKLFF
TRBJ2-3,-,TRBV9,-,TGTGCCAGCAGCGTAGAGGGGGGGGCCGCAGATACGCAGTATTTT,CASSVEGGAADTQYF
TRBJ1-1,TRBD1,TRBV7-2,-,TGTGCCAGCAGCTTAAATTACAGGGGCACTGAAGCTTTCTTT,CASSLNYRGTEAFF
TRBJ1-6,TRBD1,TRBV5-1,-,TGCGCCAGCAGCGGGGGACAGGCGTCACCCCTCCACTTT,CASSGGQASPLHF
TRBJ2-3,-,TRBV28,-,TGTGCCAGCAGTTCCGAATCATGGGATACGCAGTATTTT,CASSSESWDTQYF
TRBJ2-5,TRBD1,TRBV5-1,once,TGCGCCAGCAGCACCAGGGGGATTCAAGAGACCCAGTACTTC,CASSTRGIQETQYF
TRBJ1-2,-,TRBV6-1,-,TGTGCCAGCTGGGAAGGGGCGGAGGTTATCTATGGCTACACCTTT,CASWEGAEVIYGYTF
TRBJ2-3,TRBD1,TRBV11-2,-,TGTGCCAGCAGCTTAGGGACAGGGGGGAATACGCAGTATTTT,CASSLGTGGNTQYF
TRBJ1-2,TRBD1,TRBV9,-,TGTGCCAGCAGCGCCGGGACAGGAGCCTACGATAACTATGGCTACACCTTC,CASSAGTGAYDNYGYTF
TRBJ2-1,-,TRBV27,-,TGTGCCAGCAGGAGTCTACTTAACAATGAGCAGTTCTTC,CASRSLLNNEQFF
TRBJ1-5,TRBD1,TRBV10-3,-,TGTGCCATCAGTGAGGGACAGGGCGGTCAGCCCCAGCATTTT,CAISEGQGGQPQHF